This T cell receptor (beta chain) was obtained from a study of shared clonotypes between healthy human individuals. General observations from the study: Unshared clonotypes carried lower generation probabilities than those common to all four donors. Depth was large, yet rarefaction showed that sorted-subset sequencing was incomplete.

CDR3 length: 18 amino acids. Germline values: CDR1 MDHEN, CDR2 SYDVKM. V was cut by 1 base and J by 8 bases, with 26 bases left in between. On this clone itself: Its cognate antigen is unknown.

In the source study's methods: Junction-only immunoSEQ sequences carried no quality scores, so filtering differed. Sequencing was performed with immunoSEQ multiplex PCR; in TCRdb, only in-frame clones are kept and a portion is missing. V and J calls and clone size are those listed in that table; D and trimming were worked out from the DNA. This repertoire shows about 2.4 million clones, 93% found once; its top ten account for around 0.4%. Donation came from healthy HIV-negative adults that had no recent acute infections or vaccinations. This clonotype originated in a man in his late teens or twenties in good health. Some clones in this sample may be carry-over from other donors' samples. What was sequenced was naive CD4+ T cells from PBMCs. Noted subset: CD45RA+ positively selected. V is TRBV28 and J is TRBJ1-2, with D possibly being TRBD1 (6 bases). The CDR3 region is CASSLSRVGGARFKGYTF. CDR3 nucleotide sequence: TGTGCCAGCAGTTTATCCCGGGTTGGGGGGGCGCGTTTTAAGGGCTACACCTTC.